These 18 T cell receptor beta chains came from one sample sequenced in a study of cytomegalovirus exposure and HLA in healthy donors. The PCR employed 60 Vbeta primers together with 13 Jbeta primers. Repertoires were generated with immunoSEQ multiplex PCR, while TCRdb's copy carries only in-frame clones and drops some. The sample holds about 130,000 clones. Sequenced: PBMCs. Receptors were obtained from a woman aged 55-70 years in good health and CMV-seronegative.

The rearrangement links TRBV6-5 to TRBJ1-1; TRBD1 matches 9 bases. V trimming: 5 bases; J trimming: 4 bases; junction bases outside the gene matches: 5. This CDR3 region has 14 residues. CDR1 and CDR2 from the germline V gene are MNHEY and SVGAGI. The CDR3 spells CASSAQGAGTEAFF. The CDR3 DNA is TGTGCCAGCAGTGCACAGGGGGCGGGCACTGAAGCTTTCTTT.

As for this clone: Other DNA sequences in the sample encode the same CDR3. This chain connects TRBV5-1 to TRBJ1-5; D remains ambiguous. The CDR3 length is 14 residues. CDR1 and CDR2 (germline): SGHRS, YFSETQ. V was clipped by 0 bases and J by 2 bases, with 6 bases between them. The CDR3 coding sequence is TGCGCCAGCAGCTTGGGCGGGGGCAATCAGCCCCAGCATTTT. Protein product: CASSLGGGNQPQHF.

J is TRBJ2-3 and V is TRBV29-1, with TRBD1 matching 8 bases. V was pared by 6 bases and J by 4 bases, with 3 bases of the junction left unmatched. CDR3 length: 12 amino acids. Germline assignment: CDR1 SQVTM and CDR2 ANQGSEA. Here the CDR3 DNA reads TGCAGCGTCCGCAGGGGGCCAGATACGCAGTATTTT. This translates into CSVRRGPDTQYF.

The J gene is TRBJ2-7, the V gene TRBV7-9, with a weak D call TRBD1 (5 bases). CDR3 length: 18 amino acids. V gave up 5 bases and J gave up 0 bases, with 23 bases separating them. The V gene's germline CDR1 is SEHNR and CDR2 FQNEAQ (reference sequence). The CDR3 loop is CASSRPLRGHDSSYEQYF. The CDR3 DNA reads TGTGCCAGCAGCAGGCCCTTAAGGGGCCACGACAGCTCCTACGAGCAGTACTTC. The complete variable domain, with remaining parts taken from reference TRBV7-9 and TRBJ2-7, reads DTGVSQNPRHKITKRGQNVTFRCDPISEHNRLYWYRQTLGQGPEFLTYFQNEAQLEKSRLLSDRFSAERPKGSFSTLEIQRTEQGDSAMYLCASSRPLRGHDSSYEQYFGPGTRLTVT.

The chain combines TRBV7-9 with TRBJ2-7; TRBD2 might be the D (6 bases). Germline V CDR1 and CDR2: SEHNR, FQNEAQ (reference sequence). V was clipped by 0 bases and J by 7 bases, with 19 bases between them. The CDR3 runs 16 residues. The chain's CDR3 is CASSLAQIGGTGEQYF. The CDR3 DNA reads TGTGCCAGCAGCTTAGCGCAAATCGGGGGAACGGGAGAGCAGTACTTC.

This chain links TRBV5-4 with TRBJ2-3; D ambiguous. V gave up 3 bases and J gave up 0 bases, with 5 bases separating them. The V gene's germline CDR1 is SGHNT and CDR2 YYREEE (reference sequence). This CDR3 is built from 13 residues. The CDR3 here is CASSSTSTDTQYF. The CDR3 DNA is TGTGCCAGCAGCTCAACTAGCACAGATACGCAGTATTTT.

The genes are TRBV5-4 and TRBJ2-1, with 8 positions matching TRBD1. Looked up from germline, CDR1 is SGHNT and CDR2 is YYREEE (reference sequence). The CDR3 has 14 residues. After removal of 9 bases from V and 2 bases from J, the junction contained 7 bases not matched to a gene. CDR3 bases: TGTGCCACCGGACAGGGACAGGCCTACAATGAGCAGTTCTTC. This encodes CATGQGQAYNEQFF.

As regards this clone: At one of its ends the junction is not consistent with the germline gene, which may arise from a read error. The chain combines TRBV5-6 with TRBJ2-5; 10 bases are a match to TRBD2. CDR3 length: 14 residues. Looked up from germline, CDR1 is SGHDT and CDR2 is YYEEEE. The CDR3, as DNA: TGTGCCAGCAGCTTGGCCGAGGCTAGCGGGGGTAGGGACTTC. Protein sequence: CASSLAEASGGRDF.

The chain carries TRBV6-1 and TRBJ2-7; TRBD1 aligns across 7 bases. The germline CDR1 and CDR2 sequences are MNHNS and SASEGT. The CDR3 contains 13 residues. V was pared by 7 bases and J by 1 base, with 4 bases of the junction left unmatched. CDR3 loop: CASTPRGSYEQYF. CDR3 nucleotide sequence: TGTGCCAGCACCCCCAGGGGGTCCTACGAGCAGTACTTC.

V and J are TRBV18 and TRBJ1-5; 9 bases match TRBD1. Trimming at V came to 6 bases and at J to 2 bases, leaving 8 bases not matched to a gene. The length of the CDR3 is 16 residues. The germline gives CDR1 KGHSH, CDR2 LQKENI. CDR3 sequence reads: CASSATGGEGNQPQHF. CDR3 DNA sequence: TGTGCCAGCTCGGCGACAGGGGGTGAGGGCAATCAGCCCCAGCATTTT.

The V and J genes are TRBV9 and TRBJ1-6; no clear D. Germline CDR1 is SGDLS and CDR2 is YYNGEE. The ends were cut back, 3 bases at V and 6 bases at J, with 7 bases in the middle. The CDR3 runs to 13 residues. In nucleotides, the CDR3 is TGTGCCAGCAGCGAGACGGGTAATTCACCCCTCCACTTT. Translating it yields CASSETGNSPLHF.

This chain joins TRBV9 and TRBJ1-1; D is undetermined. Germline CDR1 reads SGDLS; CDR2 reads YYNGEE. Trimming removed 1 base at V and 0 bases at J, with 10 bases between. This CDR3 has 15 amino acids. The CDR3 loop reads CASSVSPTVNTEAFF. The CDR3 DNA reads TGTGCCAGCAGCGTATCCCCAACAGTGAACACTGAAGCTTTCTTT.

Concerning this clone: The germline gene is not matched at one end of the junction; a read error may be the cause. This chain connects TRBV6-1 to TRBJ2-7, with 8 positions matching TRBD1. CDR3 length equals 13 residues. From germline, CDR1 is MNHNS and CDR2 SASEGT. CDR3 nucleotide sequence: TGTGCCAGCAGATTGACAGGGGTCTACGAGCAGTGCTTC. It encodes CASRLTGVYEQCF.

Here the CDR3 reads CASRTGTGDIGELFF. The CDR3 DNA sequence: TGTGCCAGCAGGACCGGGACAGGGGATATCGGGGAGCTGTTTTTT. The genes are TRBV7-9 and TRBJ2-2; the match to TRBD1 covers 10 bases. Germline V CDR1 and CDR2: SEHNR, FQNEAQ (reference sequence). This CDR3 is built from 15 residues. V shed 6 bases and J 7 bases; nucleotides not matched to a gene: 8.

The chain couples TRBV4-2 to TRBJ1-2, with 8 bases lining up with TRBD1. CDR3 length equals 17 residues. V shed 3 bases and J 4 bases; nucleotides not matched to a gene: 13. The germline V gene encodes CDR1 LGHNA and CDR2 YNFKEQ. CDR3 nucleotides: TGTGCCAGCAGCCAGAACAGGGGGGGGAGGAGTAGCTATGGCTACACCTTC. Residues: CASSQNRGGRSSYGYTF.

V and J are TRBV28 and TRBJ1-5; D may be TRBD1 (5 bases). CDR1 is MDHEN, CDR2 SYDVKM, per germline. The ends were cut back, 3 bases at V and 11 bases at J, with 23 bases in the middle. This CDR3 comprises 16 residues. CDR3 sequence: CASSFPPAQGHKTQHF. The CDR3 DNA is TGTGCCAGCAGTTTCCCCCCTGCTCAGGGTCATAAGACCCAGCATTTT. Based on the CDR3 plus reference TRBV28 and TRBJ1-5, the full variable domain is DVKVTQSSRYLVKRTGEKVFLECVQDMDHENMFWYRQDPGLGLRLIYFSYDVKMKEKGDIPEGYSVSREKKERFSLILESASTNQTSMYLCASSFPPAQGHKTQHFGDGTRLSIL.

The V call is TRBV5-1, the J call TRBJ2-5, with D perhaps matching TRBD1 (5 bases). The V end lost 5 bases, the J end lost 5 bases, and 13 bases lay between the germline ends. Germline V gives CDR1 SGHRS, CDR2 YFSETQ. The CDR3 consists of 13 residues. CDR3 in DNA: TGCGCCAGCAGTCAGGGTTCTTCGGAGACCCAGTACTTC. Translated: CASSQGSSETQYF.

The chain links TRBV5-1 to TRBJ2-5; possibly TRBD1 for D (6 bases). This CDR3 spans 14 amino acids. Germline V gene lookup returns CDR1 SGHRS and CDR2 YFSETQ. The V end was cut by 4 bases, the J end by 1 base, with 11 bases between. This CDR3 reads CASSLQGSQETQYF. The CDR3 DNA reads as TGCGCCAGCAGCCTACAGGGATCCCAAGAGACCCAGTACTTC.